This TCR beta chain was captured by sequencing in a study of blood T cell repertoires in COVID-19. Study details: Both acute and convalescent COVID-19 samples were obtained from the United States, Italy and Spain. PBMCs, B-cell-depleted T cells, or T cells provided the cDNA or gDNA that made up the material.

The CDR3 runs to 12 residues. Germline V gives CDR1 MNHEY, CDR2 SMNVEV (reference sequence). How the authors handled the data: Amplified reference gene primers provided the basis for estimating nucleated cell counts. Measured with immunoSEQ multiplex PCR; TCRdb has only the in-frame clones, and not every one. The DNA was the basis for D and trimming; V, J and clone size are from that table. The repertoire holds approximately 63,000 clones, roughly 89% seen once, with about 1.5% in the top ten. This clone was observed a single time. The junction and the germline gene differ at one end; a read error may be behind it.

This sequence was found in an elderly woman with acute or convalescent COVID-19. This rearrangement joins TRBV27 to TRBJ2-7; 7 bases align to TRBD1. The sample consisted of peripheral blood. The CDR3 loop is CASSVSEGQLNF. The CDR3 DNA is TGTGCCAGCAGTGTTTCTGAGGGACAGCTAAACTTC.